This T cell receptor (beta chain) was sequenced in a study of immune heterogeneity within non-small cell lung tumors. V shed 2 bases and J shed 4 bases, with 11 bases lying between them. The germline gives CDR1 SGHTA, CDR2 FQGNSA. The CDR3 length is 14 residues. This clonotype was seen ten or more times. TCR beta CDR3 was amplified by multiplex PCR, first round approximately 9 cycles, 32 V and 13 J primers. MiXCR was run by TCRdb on the multiplex PCR reads, yielding one entry per CDR3 protein. The sample consists of approximately 6,300 distinct CDR3 sequences, around a fifth of them appearing once. TCRs were amplified from roughly 650 ng gDNA of bulk tumor per sample. Biopsy collection occurred during surgery, with several far-apart biopsies per primary tumor. The study cohort was described as untreated, and its members had newly diagnosed non-small cell lung cancer. They went on to have curative surgery.

This sequence was found in a man in his sixties or seventies with non-small cell lung cancer. Sequencing was carried out using lung tumor tissue. The chain combines TRBV7-2 with TRBJ1-2, with TRBD1 as a possible D gene (6 bases). This CDR3 is CASSLSGGPYGYTF. CDR3 DNA sequence: TGTGCCAGCAGCTTAAGTGGGGGCCCCTATGGCTACACCTTC.